This note documents a single TCR beta chain sequence. What it recognizes is unknown. This entry comes from a study of cytomegalovirus exposure and HLA in healthy donors. Study-wide results and limits: Researchers reported that a few CMV-associated chains were confirmed in vitro as CMV antigen-specific. Later work found that TCR association rates differed between HLA loci; DRB1 had the most and HLA-C the fewest.

J lost 1 base, V lost 6 bases, and 8 bases had no gene match. This CDR3 contains 15 residues. CDR1 and CDR2 (germline): MNHEY, SVGAGI. With 60 Vbeta and 13 Jbeta primers, the PCR was carried out. The data were produced by immunoSEQ multiplex PCR, yet TCRdb's version contains in-frame clones alone and is incomplete. Of 90,000 or so clones in the sample, 60% to 80% were seen once. The TCR originated in a female donor in good health and CMV-seronegative. Sequencing input: PBMCs. The chain employs TRBV6-5 and TRBJ2-7; 8 bases agree with TRBD1. The CDR3 DNA follows: TGTGCCAGCAGCACCAGACAGGGGCGGTCCTACGAGCAGTACTTC. This sequence encodes CASSTRQGRSYEQYF.